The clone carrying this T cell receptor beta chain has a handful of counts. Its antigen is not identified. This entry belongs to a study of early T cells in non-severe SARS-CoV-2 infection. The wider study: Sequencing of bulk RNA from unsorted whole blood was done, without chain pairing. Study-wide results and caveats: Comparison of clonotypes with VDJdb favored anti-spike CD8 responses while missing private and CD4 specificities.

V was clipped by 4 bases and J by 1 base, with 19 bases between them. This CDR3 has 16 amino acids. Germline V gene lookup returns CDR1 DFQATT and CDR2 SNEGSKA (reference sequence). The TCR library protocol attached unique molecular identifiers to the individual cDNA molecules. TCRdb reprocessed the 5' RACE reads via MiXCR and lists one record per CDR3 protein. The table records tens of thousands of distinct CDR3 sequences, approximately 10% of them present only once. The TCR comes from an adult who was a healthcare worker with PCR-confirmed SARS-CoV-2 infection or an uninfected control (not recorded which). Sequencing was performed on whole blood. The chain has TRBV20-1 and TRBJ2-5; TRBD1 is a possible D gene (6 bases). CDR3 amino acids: CSATGQRQFRQETQYF. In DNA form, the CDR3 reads TGCAGTGCTACCGGACAGCGCCAATTTCGCCAAGAGACCCAGTACTTC.